This TCR beta chain derives from a study of T-cell reconstitution after alpha-beta-depleted transplantation in children. This clonotype has ten or more counts. Trimming at V came to 8 bases and at J to 4 bases, leaving 4 bases not matched to a gene. Germline lookup yields CDR1 DFQATT and CDR2 SNEGSKA (reference sequence). This CDR3 has 13 residues. Unique molecular identifiers were incorporated during preparation of the TCRbeta library. TCRdb ran MiXCR on the PCR reads and lists one entry per CDR3 protein. The table includes approximately 93,000 distinct CDR3 sequences, 8% to 9% detected once. Sequencing used PBMCs from the stem cell graft donor, obtained from the stem cell graft. This rearrangement joins TRBV20-1 to TRBJ2-1, with 11 bases lining up with TRBD2. This receptor was obtained from a human donor who donated a stem cell graft to a child with congenital amegakaryocytic thrombocytopenia. The CDR3 sequence: CSSGTSGYNEQFF. CDR3 DNA sequence: TGCAGTTCCGGGACTAGCGGTTACAATGAGCAGTTCTTC.